This record concerns one T cell receptor beta chain sequence. Its target is not known. This record belongs to a study of CD8 T cells in ankylosing spondylitis. Study-wide results and caveats: A TCR beta motif of about eight highly homologous variants seemed to mark ankylosing spondylitis blood. Disease-associated clones were reportedly significantly overrepresented in matched ankylosing spondylitis synovial fluid.

Preparation of TCR beta libraries was done by quantitative 5'-RACE with molecular barcodes. TCRdb independently ran MiXCR on the 5' RACE reads; one entry per CDR3 protein. The top ten hold roughly 0.9% of the sample, which has 350,000 to 450,000 distinct CDR3 sequences, about 25% seen once. The germline V gene encodes CDR1 SGHTA and CDR2 FQGNSA. V was pared by 4 bases and J by 9 bases, with 12 bases of the junction left unmatched. The CDR3 consists of 16 residues. The chain uses TRBV7-2 and TRBJ2-3, with 11 bases matching TRBD2. The sequenced sample consisted of blood, either unsorted or a sorted T cell fraction (not recorded which). The clonotype was recovered from a male donor with ankylosing spondylitis. The CDR3 protein is CASSSIAGGTGSTQYF. CDR3 DNA sequence: TGTGCCAGCAGCTCCATAGCGGGAGGGACGGGTTCGACGCAGTATTTT.